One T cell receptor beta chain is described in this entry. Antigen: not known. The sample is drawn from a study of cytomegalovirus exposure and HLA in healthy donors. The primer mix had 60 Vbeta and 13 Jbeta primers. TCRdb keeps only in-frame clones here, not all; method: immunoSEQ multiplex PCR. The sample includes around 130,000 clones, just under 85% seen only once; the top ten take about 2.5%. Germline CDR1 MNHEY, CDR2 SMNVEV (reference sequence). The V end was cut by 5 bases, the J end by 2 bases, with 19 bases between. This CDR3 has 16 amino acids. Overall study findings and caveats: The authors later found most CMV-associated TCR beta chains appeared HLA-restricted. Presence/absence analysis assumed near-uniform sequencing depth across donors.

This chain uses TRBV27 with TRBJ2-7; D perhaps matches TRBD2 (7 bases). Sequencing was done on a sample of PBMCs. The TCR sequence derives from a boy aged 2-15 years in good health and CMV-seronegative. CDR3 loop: CASSGTSGGPPYEQYF. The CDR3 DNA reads TGTGCCAGCAGTGGGACCTCGGGGGGCCCTCCCTACGAGCAGTACTTC.